The 15 T cell receptor beta chains given below trace back to one sample, sequenced in a study of Ad26.COV2.S vaccination and SARS-CoV-2 variants. Treatment described: over 15 received Ad26.COV2.S at low or high dose, single or two shots; about 5 received placebo; per-sample allocation not given. Sampling took place 63 days after the first vaccine or placebo injection. Some clones are missing from TCRdb's copy, which holds only in-frame ones; the method was immunoSEQ multiplex PCR. Among some 290,000 clones listed, around four fifths were seen once. The material was peripheral blood, obtained in a trial of Ad26.COV2.S vaccine versus placebo. The receptor set was obtained from a person aged 18 to 65 who received the Ad26.COV2.S COVID-19 vaccine or a placebo.

This clone was counted between two and nine times. V and J are TRBV7-9 and TRBJ1-4; 10 bases agree with TRBD1. From germline, CDR1 is SEHNR and CDR2 FQNEAQ (reference sequence). This CDR3 region has 14 residues. Trimming cost V 5 bases and J 5 bases; bases outside gene matches: 2. The CDR3 DNA is TGTGCCAGCAGCGAGGGACAGGGGAATGAAAAACTGTTTTTT. Its translation is CASSEGQGNEKLFF. The full variable domain, in which reference TRBV7-9 and TRBJ1-4 provide the parts outside the CDR3, is DTGVSQNPRHKITKRGQNVTFRCDPISEHNRLYWYRQTLGQGPEFLTYFQNEAQLEKSRLLSDRFSAERPKGSFSTLEIQRTEQGDSAMYLCASSEGQGNEKLFFGSGTQLSVL.

The CDR3 DNA is TGTGCCTGCCGGGACAGGGATTTTTATAACTATGGCTACACCTTC. Protein product: CACRDRDFYNYGYTF. The chain links TRBV28 to TRBJ1-2, with 9 positions matching TRBD1. The CDR3 totals 15 residues. Germline V gene lookup returns CDR1 MDHEN and CDR2 SYDVKM. With 11 bases clipped from V and 1 base from J, the junction kept 11 bases outside the gene matches.

This chain joins TRBV19 and TRBJ2-1; 11 positions agree with TRBD2. V was pared by 4 bases and J by 6 bases, with 14 bases of the junction left unmatched. The CDR3 spans 18 residues. Per germline, CDR1 LNHDA and CDR2 SQIVND (reference sequence). The CDR3 loop is CASSTRSGGAVSLNEQFF. The DNA of the CDR3 is TGTGCCAGTAGTACTCGTAGCGGGGGGGCCGTGTCCCTCAATGAGCAGTTCTTC.

The chain links TRBV27 to TRBJ1-6, with D possibly TRBD1 on 5 matching bases. V shed 4 bases and J shed 13 bases, with 14 bases lying between them. Germline V gene data show CDR1 as MNHEY and CDR2 as SMNVEV (reference sequence). This CDR3 comprises 13 residues. CDR3 loop: CASSYVSGGPLHF. The CDR3 bases are TGTGCCAGCAGTTATGTTTCCGGGGGGCCCCTCCACTTT.

Here the CDR3 DNA reads TGCGCCAGCGGCCAGGCCCTCGGAAACACCATATATTTT. Amino acid sequence: CASGQALGNTIYF. V is TRBV5-1 and J is TRBJ1-3; no definite D call. Germline V gene lookup returns CDR1 SGHRS and CDR2 YFSETQ. There are 13 residues in the CDR3. The ends were cut back, 7 bases at V and 4 bases at J, with 12 bases in the middle.

The genes are TRBV6-5 and TRBJ2-7; D gene ambiguous. The CDR3 loop spans 11 amino acids. V shed 4 bases and J shed 5 bases, with 6 bases lying between them. Germline assignment: CDR1 MNHEY and CDR2 SVGAGI. CDR3 protein: CASSSWDEQYF. CDR3 bases: TGTGCCAGCAGTTCCTGGGACGAGCAGTACTTC.

The chain carries TRBV7-9 and TRBJ2-5; 10 bases line up with TRBD1. Losses at the gene ends were 3 bases for V and 4 bases for J; bases not matched to a gene: 8. This CDR3 is built from 16 residues. Germline loops: CDR1 SEHNR, CDR2 FQNEAQ (reference sequence). The chain's CDR3 is CASSFWTGGSGETQYF. CDR3 sequence (DNA): TGTGCCAGCAGCTTCTGGACAGGGGGAAGCGGAGAGACCCAGTACTTC.

The J gene is TRBJ2-3, the V gene TRBV28; TRBD2 aligns across 9 bases. CDR1 and CDR2 from the germline V gene are MDHEN and SYDVKM. The J segment lost 0 bases and the V segment lost 6 bases, leaving 4 bases of the junction unmatched. The CDR3 has 15 residues. The chain's CDR3 is CASSGGGGSTDTQYF. The CDR3 nucleotides are TGTGCCAGCAGCGGCGGGGGGGGAAGCACAGATACGCAGTATTTT. The whole variable domain, remainder taken from reference TRBV28 and TRBJ2-3, is DVKVTQSSRYLVKRTGEKVFLECVQDMDHENMFWYRQDPGLGLRLIYFSYDVKMKEKGDIPEGYSVSREKKERFSLILESASTNQTSMYLCASSGGGGSTDTQYFGPGTRLTVL.

The V call is TRBV28, the J call TRBJ2-2, with D unresolved. The CDR3 is 13 residues long. Germline V gives CDR1 MDHEN, CDR2 SYDVKM. V shed 6 bases and J shed 7 bases, with 12 bases lying between them. The CDR3 nucleotides are TGTGCCAGCAGAGATGTCGTGGGCGGGGAGCTGTTTTTT. This translates into CASRDVVGGELFF.

The chain recombines TRBV28 with TRBJ2-1, with 8 positions matching TRBD2. J was trimmed by 12 bases and V by 8 bases; bases with no gene match: 9. CDR1 and CDR2 (germline): MDHEN, SYDVKM. The CDR3 length is 12 residues. CDR3 in DNA: TGTGCCAGCTCCTTGGTTGCGGGGGGGCAGTTCTTC. Protein: CASSLVAGGQFF.

The gene calls are TRBV5-1 and TRBJ2-5; TRBD2 agrees at 12 bases. Germline V gene lookup returns CDR1 SGHRS and CDR2 YFSETQ. The CDR3 runs to 16 residues. V gave up 3 bases and J gave up 2 bases; unmatched junction bases: 5. The CDR3 nucleotides read TGCGCCAGCAGCTCCTCGACTAGCGGGGGACAAGAGACCCAGTACTTC. This codes for CASSSSTSGGQETQYF.

This sequence joins TRBV3-1 (or the pseudogene TRBV3-2) and TRBJ2-2; D gene ambiguous. Germline V CDR1 and CDR2: LGHDT, YNNKEL (reference sequence). The V end lost 7 bases, the J end lost 2 bases, and 17 bases lay between the germline ends. The CDR3 loop spans 16 amino acids. The CDR3 loop reads CASTPTETVNTGELFF. The CDR3 DNA is TGTGCCAGCACCCCCACCGAGACTGTAAACACCGGGGAGCTGTTTTTT.

This chain links TRBV7-2 with TRBJ1-1; weak D call: TRBD1 (6 bases). The V gene lost 1 base and the J gene lost 3 bases, with 9 bases spanning the gap. CDR3 length: 14 amino acids. The V gene's germline CDR1 is SGHTA and CDR2 FQGNSA. In nucleotides, the CDR3 is TGTGCCAGCAGCTTAGTCTACAGGGACACTGAAGCTTTCTTT. Translating it yields CASSLVYRDTEAFF.

The V gene is TRBV27, the J gene TRBJ1-6; TRBD1 is a possible D gene (6 bases). CDR3 length equals 15 residues. Trimming pared 6 bases from V and 2 bases from J, leaving 11 bases between. CDR1 is MNHEY and CDR2 is SMNVEV in the germline V gene (reference sequence). The CDR3 DNA reads as TGTGCCAGCAGAGACAGGAATACCTATAATTCACCCCTCCACTTT. It codes for CASRDRNTYNSPLHF.

This rearrangement joins TRBV28 to TRBJ1-2; D unclear. This CDR3 spans 16 amino acids. Between the trimmed V and J ends, which lost 5 bases and 0 bases, there was a span of 16 bases. The germline V gene encodes CDR1 MDHEN and CDR2 SYDVKM. The CDR3: CASSPPPGNANYGYTF. For the CDR3, the DNA is TGTGCCAGCAGTCCACCTCCGGGAAATGCTAACTATGGCTACACCTTC.